This is a list of T cell receptor beta chains from one sample in a study of T-cell reconstitution after alpha-beta-depleted transplantation in children. Via MiXCR, TCRdb re-called the PCR reads, giving one row per CDR3 protein. The table has around 230,000 distinct CDR3 sequences, more than 15% seen once. Sample: PBMCs, mostly from graft donor cells, taken 360 days after TCRalphabeta/CD19-depleted stem cell transplant. These receptors were obtained from a male patient between 2 and 15 years old who had a stem cell transplant for acute lymphoblastic leukemia, so the T cells may come from the graft donor. Each CDR3 is given with its conserved first and last residue. Fields, in order: clone size, J gene, V gene, CDR3 protein. Clone size is stated in some rows and not others, as once, few, many or a class when expanded.

abundance: NA; j_gene: TRBJ1-1; v_gene: TRBV5-1; CDR3aa: CASSPYWGTGYEAFF
abundance: NA; j_gene: TRBJ2-3; v_gene: TRBV29-1; CDR3aa: CSVERGGEDTQYF
abundance: NA; j_gene: TRBJ1-5; v_gene: TRBV29-1; CDR3aa: CSVRPGQFFYSNQPQHF
abundance: NA; j_gene: TRBJ2-5; v_gene: TRBV7-8; CDR3aa: CASSLAPMGRETQYF
abundance: NA; j_gene: TRBJ1-3; v_gene: TRBV11-2; CDR3aa: CASSPIHGNTRNTIYF
abundance: NA; j_gene: TRBJ2-7; v_gene: TRBV27; CDR3aa: CASSWEGDRGYEQYF
abundance: NA; j_gene: TRBJ1-1; v_gene: TRBV7-6; CDR3aa: CASSLAIWAGAFF
abundance: many; j_gene: TRBJ2-5; v_gene: TRBV12-3/TRBV12-4; CDR3aa: CASSLGAQETQYF
abundance: many; j_gene: TRBJ1-2; v_gene: TRBV29-1; CDR3aa: CSVAWGAGYGYTF
abundance: few; j_gene: TRBJ2-5; v_gene: TRBV5-1; CDR3aa: CASSLVPAGQETQYF
abundance: once; j_gene: TRBJ2-1; v_gene: TRBV18; CDR3aa: CASSPVDSTFGSGQFF
abundance: NA; j_gene: TRBJ2-3; v_gene: TRBV20-1; CDR3aa: CSAPKTDTDTQYF
abundance: many; j_gene: TRBJ2-6; v_gene: TRBV12-3/TRBV12-4; CDR3aa: CASSPTYSGANVLTF
abundance: few; j_gene: TRBJ2-1; v_gene: TRBV5-1; CDR3aa: CASSFGGAVYNEQFF
abundance: NA; j_gene: TRBJ2-7; v_gene: TRBV4-3; CDR3aa: CASSQETGSSYEQYF
abundance: NA; j_gene: TRBJ1-5; v_gene: TRBV29-1; CDR3aa: CSVLDREGNQPQHF
abundance: few; j_gene: TRBJ2-1; v_gene: TRBV11-2; CDR3aa: CASSLTGRGYNEQFF
abundance: many; j_gene: TRBJ2-7; v_gene: TRBV10-3; CDR3aa: CAIRQGNHEQYF
abundance: NA; j_gene: TRBJ1-2; v_gene: TRBV28; CDR3aa: CASSPSQVTNYGYTF
abundance: NA; j_gene: TRBJ2-1; v_gene: TRBV5-1; CDR3aa: CASTFGLASNEQFF
abundance: few; j_gene: TRBJ2-1; v_gene: TRBV7-9; CDR3aa: CASLDEQFF
abundance: NA; j_gene: TRBJ1-2; v_gene: TRBV29-1; CDR3aa: CSVVGGGGYTF
abundance: NA; j_gene: TRBJ2-3; v_gene: TRBV20-1; CDR3aa: CSATPSGAADTQYF
abundance: few; j_gene: TRBJ2-1; v_gene: TRBV7-2; CDR3aa: CASSLGAGTSGYNEQFF
abundance: NA; j_gene: TRBJ1-1; v_gene: TRBV20-1; CDR3aa: CSARGPGNTEAFF
abundance: few; j_gene: TRBJ2-7; v_gene: TRBV5-5; CDR3aa: CASSVTGTAVYEQYF
abundance: many; j_gene: TRBJ2-2; v_gene: TRBV21-1; CDR3aa: CASSKETAGGNTGELFF
abundance: NA; j_gene: TRBJ2-5; v_gene: TRBV7-9; CDR3aa: CASSRSGGPETQYF
abundance: NA; j_gene: TRBJ1-3; v_gene: TRBV4-2; CDR3aa: CASSQTGTPSSGNTIYF
abundance: few; j_gene: TRBJ2-5; v_gene: TRBV11-2; CDR3aa: CASSLWGAQETQYF
abundance: NA; j_gene: TRBJ2-2; v_gene: TRBV5-6; CDR3aa: CASSLVGGWAQGELFF
abundance: NA; j_gene: TRBJ1-2; v_gene: TRBV6-1; CDR3aa: CASSTSRPNPHGYTF
abundance: few; j_gene: TRBJ1-5; v_gene: TRBV5-1; CDR3aa: CASSLISGTGGVPSNQPQHF
abundance: NA; j_gene: TRBJ2-7; v_gene: TRBV20-1; CDR3aa: CSARDGHTLNYEQYF
abundance: NA; j_gene: TRBJ2-1; v_gene: TRBV5-1; CDR3aa: CASSPPPGQGRLKQFF
abundance: NA; j_gene: TRBJ2-7; v_gene: TRBV29-1; CDR3aa: CSVAGRTGVDEQYF
abundance: NA; j_gene: TRBJ2-7; v_gene: TRBV11-1; CDR3aa: CASSPGRQGYEQYF
abundance: NA; j_gene: TRBJ2-5; v_gene: TRBV9; CDR3aa: CASSVAVAVQETQYF
abundance: few; j_gene: TRBJ2-5; v_gene: TRBV5-1; CDR3aa: CASSLVREGRETQYF
abundance: many; j_gene: TRBJ2-5; v_gene: TRBV24-1; CDR3aa: CATSDSWGSQETQYF
abundance: once; j_gene: TRBJ2-7; v_gene: TRBV6-2/TRBV6-3; CDR3aa: CASSVTVYEQYF
abundance: medium-sized; j_gene: TRBJ1-3; v_gene: TRBV18; CDR3aa: CASSPWGLPASGNTIYF
abundance: NA; j_gene: TRBJ2-5; v_gene: TRBV9; CDR3aa: CASSLTGTGRETQYF
abundance: few; j_gene: TRBJ1-3; v_gene: TRBV4-3; CDR3aa: CASSQDGRFSGNTIYF
abundance: few; j_gene: TRBJ2-1; v_gene: TRBV4-1; CDR3aa: CASSLTPEGGLPYNEQFF
abundance: NA; j_gene: TRBJ1-1; v_gene: TRBV27; CDR3aa: CASGRVMGTEAFF
abundance: NA; j_gene: TRBJ2-1; v_gene: TRBV30; CDR3aa: CAWTSGPNEQFF
abundance: few; j_gene: TRBJ2-5; v_gene: TRBV20-1; CDR3aa: CSARRLAGGKQETQYF
abundance: many; j_gene: TRBJ2-7; v_gene: TRBV5-1; CDR3aa: CASSLGTGALYEQYF